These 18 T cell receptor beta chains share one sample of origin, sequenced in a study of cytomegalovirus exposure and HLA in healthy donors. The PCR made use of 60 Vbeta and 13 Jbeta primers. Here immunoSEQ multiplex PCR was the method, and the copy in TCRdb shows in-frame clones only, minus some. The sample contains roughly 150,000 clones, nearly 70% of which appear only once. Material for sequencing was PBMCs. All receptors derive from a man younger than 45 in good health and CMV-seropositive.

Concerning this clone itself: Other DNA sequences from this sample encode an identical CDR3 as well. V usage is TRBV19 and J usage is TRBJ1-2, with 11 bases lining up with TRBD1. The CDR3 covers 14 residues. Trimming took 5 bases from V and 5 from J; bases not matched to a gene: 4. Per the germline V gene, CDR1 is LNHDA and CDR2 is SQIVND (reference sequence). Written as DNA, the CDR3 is TGTGCCAGTAGTCCAGGGACAGGGGGATATGGCTACACCTTC. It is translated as CASSPGTGGYGYTF.

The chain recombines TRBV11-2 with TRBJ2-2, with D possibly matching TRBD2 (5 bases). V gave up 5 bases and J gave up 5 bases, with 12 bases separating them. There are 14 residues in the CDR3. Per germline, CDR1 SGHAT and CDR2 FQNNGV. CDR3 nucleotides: TGTGCCAGCAGCCCCGGGATCCTTACCGGGGAGCTGTTTTTT. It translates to CASSPGILTGELFF.

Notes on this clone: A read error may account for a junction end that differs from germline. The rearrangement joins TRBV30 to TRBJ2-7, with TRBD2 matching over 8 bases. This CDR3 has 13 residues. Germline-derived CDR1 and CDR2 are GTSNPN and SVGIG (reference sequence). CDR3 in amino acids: CARSVNGRDEQYF. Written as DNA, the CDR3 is TGTGCCCGGAGTGTAAACGGGAGGGACGAGCAGTACTTC.

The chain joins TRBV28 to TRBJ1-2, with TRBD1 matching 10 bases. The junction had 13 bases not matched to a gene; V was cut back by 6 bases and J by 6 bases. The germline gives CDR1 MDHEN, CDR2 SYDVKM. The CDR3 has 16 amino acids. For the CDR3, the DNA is TGTGCCAGCAGCTTGGCTGGGACAGGGGTGTCTCATGGCTACACCTTC. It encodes CASSLAGTGVSHGYTF.

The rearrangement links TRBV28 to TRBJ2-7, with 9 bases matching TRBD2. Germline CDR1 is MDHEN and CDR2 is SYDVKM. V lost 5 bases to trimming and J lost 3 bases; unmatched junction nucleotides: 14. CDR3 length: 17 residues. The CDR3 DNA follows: TGTGCCAGCAGTGGGGGCTATGGCGGGAGGGTACTCTACGAGCAGTACTTC. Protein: CASSGGYGGRVLYEQYF.

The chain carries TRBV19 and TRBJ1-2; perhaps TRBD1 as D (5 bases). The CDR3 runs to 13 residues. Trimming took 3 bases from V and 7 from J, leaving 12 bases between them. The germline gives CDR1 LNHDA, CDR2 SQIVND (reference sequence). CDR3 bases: TGTGCCAGTAGTATGTGGCAGGGCTCTGGCTACACCTTC. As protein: CASSMWQGSGYTF.

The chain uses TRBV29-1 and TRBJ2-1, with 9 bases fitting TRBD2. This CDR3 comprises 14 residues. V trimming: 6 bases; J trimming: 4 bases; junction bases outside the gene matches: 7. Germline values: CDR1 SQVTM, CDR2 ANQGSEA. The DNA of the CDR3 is TGCAGCGTAGGCGGGAGGGGGGGGTACAATGAGCAGTTCTTC. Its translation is CSVGGRGGYNEQFF.

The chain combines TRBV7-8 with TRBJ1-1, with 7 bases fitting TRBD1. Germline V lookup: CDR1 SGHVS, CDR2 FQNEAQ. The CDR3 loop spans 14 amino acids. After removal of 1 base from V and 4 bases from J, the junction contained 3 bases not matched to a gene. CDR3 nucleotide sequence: TGTGCCAGCAGCTTAGGGGGGACAGCCACTGAAGCTTTCTTT. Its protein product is CASSLGGTATEAFF.

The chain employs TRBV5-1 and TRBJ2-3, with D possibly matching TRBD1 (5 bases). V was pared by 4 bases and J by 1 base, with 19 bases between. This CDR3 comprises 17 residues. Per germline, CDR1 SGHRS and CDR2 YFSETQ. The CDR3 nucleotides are TGCGCCAGCAGCCCTACCACCCGTCAGGGCGGCACAGATACGCAGTATTTT. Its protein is CASSPTTRQGGTDTQYF. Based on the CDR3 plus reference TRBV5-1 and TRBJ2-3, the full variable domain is KAGVTQTPRYLIKTRGQQVTLSCSPISGHRSVSWYQQTPGQGLQFLFEYFSETQRNKGNFPGRFSGRQFSNSRSEMNVSTLELGDSALYLCASSPTTRQGGTDTQYFGPGTRLTVL.

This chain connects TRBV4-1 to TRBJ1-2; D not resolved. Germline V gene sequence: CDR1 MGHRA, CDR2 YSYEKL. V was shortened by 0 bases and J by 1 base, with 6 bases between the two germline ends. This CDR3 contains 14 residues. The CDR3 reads CASSQERVNYGYTF. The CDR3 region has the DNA TGCGCCAGCAGCCAAGAGCGGGTTAACTATGGCTACACCTTC.

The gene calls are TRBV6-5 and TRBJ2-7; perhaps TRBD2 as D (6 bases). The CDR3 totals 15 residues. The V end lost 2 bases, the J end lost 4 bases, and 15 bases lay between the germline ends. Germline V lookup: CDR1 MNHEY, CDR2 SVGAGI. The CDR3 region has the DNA TGTGCCAGCAGTTACGTGGTTCCGGGAGTTTACGAGCAGTACTTC. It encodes CASSYVVPGVYEQYF.

CDR3 sequence reads: CASSASLGELFF. CDR3 DNA: TGTGCCAGCAGCGCCTCCCTCGGGGAGCTGTTTTTT. This chain joins TRBV9 and TRBJ2-2; no definite D call. Trimming pared 3 bases from V and 7 bases from J, leaving 7 bases between. This CDR3 region has 12 residues. Per germline, CDR1 SGDLS and CDR2 YYNGEE.

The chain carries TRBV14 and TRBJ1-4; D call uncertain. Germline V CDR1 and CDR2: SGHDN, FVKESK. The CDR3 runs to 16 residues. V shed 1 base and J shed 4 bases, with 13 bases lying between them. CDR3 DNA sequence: TGTGCCAGCAGCCAAGGCGCACTCTCCCTTAATGAAAAACTGTTTTTT. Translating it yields CASSQGALSLNEKLFF.

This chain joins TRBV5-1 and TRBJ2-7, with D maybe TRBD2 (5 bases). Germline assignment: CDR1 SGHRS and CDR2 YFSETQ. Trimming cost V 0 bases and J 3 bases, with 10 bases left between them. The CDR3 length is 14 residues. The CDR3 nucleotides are TGCGCCAGCAGCTTGGGAGGGAGTATCTACGAGCAGTACTTC. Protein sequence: CASSLGGSIYEQYF.

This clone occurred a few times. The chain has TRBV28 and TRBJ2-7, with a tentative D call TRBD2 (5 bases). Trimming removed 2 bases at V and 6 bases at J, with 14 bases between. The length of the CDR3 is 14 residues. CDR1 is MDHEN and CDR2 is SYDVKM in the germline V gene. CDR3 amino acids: CASSLEELGSEQYF. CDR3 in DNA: TGTGCCAGCAGTTTAGAGGAGCTAGGGAGCGAGCAGTACTTC.

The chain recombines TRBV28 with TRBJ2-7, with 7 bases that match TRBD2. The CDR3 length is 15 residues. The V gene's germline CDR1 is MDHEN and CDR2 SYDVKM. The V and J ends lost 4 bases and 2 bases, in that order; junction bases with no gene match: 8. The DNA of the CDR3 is TGTGCCAGCAGTTCAACCCAAGGGAGGGCCTACGAGCAGTACTTC. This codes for CASSSTQGRAYEQYF.

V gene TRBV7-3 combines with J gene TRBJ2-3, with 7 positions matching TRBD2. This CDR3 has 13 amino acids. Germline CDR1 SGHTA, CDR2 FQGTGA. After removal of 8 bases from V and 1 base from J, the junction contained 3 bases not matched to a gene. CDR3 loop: CASLLAGTDTQYF. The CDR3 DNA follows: TGTGCCAGCCTCCTAGCGGGCACAGATACGCAGTATTTT.

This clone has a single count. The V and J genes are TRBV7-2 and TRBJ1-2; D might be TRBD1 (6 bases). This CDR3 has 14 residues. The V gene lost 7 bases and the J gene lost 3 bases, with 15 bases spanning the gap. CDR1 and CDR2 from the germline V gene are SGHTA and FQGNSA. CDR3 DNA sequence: TGTGCCAGCACCGGCACAGGGAAGGACTATGGCTACACCTTC. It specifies CASTGTGKDYGYTF. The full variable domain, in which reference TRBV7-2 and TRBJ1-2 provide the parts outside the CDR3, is GAGVSQSPSNKVTEKGKDVELRCDPISGHTALYWYRQSLGQGLEFLIYFQGNSAPDKSGLPSDRFSAERTGGSVSTLTIQRTQQEDSAVYLCASTGTGKDYGYTFGSGTRLTVV.